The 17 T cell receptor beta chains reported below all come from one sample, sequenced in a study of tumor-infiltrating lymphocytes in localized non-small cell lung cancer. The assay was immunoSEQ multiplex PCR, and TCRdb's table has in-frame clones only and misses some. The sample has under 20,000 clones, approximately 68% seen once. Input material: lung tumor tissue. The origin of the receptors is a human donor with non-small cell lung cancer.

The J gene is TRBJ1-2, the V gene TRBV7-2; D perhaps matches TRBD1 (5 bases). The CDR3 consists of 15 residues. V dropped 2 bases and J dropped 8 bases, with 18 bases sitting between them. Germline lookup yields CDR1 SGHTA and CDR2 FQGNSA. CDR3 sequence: CASSLFPWGPHGYTF. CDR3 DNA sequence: TGTGCCAGCAGCTTATTTCCTTGGGGACCCCACGGCTACACCTTC.

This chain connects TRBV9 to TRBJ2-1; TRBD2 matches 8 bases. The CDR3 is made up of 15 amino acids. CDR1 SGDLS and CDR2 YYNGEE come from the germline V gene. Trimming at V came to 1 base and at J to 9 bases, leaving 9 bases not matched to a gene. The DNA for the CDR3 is TGTGCCAGCAGCGTATCCGGGACTAGTAATGGTGAGCAGTTCTTC. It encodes CASSVSGTSNGEQFF.

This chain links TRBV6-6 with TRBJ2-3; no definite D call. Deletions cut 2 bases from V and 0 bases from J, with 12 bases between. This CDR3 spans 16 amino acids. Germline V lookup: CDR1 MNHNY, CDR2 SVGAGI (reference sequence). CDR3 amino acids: CASSYPKTSSTDTQYF. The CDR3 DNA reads TGTGCCAGCAGTTACCCCAAGACAAGTAGCACAGATACGCAGTATTTT.

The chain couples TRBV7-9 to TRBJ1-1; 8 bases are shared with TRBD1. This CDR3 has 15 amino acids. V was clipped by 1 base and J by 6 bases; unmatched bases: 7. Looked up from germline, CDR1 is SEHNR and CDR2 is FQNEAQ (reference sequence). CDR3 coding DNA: TGTGCCAGCAGCTTAGGTCAGGGGGCGCGTCCTGAAGCTTTCTTT. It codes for CASSLGQGARPEAFF.

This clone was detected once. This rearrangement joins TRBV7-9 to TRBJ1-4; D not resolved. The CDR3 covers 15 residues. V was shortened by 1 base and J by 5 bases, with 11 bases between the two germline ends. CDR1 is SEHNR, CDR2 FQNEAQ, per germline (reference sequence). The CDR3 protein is CASSLVGSANEKLFF. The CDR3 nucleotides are TGTGCCAGCAGCTTAGTCGGGTCAGCAAATGAAAAACTGTTTTTT.

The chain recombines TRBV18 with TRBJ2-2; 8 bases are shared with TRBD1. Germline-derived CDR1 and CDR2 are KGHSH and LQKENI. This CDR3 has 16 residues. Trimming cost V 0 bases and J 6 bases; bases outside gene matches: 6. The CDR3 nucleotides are TGTGCCAGCTCACCACCCTCGACAGGGGCCGCCGGGGAGCTGTTTTTT. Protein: CASSPPSTGAAGELFF.

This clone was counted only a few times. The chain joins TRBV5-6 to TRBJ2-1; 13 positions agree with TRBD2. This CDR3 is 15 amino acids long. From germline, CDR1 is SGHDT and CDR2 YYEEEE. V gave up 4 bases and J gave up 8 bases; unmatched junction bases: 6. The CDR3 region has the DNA TGTGCCAGCAGCCGGACTAGCGGGAGTTTCCATGAGCAGTTCTTC. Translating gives CASSRTSGSFHEQFF.

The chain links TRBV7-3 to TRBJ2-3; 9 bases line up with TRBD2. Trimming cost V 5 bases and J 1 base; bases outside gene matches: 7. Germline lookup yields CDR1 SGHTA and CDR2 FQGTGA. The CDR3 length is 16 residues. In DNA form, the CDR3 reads TGTGCCAGCAGCCGAGCAGGGACTAGCCGCACAGATACGCAGTATTTT. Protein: CASSRAGTSRTDTQYF.

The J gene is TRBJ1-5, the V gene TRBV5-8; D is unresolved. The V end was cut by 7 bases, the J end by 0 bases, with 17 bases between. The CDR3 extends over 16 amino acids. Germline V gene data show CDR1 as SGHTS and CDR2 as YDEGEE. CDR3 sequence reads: CASGGWGVNSNQPQHF. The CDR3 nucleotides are TGTGCCAGCGGAGGATGGGGAGTCAATAGCAATCAGCCCCAGCATTTT.

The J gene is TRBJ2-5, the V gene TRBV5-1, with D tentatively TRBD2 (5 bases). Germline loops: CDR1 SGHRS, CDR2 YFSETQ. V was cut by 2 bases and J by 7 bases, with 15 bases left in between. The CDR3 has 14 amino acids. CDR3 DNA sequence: TGCGCCAGCAGCTTCACAGAGCGGTCGGCGACCCAGTACTTC. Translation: CASSFTERSATQYF.

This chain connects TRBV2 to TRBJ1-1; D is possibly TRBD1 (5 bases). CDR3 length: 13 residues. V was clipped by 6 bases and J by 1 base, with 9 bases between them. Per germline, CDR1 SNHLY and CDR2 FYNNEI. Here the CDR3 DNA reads TGTGCCAGCAGGGGGACGCCGAACACTGAAGCTTTCTTT. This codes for CASRGTPNTEAFF.

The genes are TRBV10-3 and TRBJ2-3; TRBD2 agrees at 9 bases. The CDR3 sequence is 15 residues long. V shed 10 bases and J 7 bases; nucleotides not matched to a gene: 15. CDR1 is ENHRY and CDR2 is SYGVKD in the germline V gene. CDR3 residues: CATTTLAGSGNTQYF. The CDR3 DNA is TGTGCCACGACCACCCTAGCGGGGAGCGGGAATACGCAGTATTTT.

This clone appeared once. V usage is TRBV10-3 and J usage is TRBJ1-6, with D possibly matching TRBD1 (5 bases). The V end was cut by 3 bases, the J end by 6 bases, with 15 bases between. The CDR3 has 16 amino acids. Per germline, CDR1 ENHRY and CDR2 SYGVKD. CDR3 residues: CAISDWGRGGNSPLHF. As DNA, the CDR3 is TGTGCCATCAGTGATTGGGGACGAGGAGGTAATTCACCCCTCCACTTT.

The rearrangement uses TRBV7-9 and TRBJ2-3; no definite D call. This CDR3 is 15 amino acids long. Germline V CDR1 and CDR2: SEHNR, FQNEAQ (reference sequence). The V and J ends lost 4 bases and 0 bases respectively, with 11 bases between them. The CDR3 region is CASSSARPSTDTQYF. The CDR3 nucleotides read TGTGCCAGCAGCTCTGCCAGACCGAGCACAGATACGCAGTATTTT.

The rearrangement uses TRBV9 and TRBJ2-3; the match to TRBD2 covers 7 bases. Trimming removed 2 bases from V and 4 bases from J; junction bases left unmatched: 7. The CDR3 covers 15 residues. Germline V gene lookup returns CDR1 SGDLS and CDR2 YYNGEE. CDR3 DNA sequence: TGTGCCAGCAGCGTGGGGGGGGGTAGATCAGATACGCAGTATTTT. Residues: CASSVGGGRSDTQYF.

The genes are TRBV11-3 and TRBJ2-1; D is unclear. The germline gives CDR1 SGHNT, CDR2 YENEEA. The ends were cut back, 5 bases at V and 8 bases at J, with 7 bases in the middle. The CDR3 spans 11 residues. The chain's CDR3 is CASSPRDEQFF. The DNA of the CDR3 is TGTGCCAGCAGCCCGCGAGATGAGCAGTTCTTC.

The CDR3 loop reads CSGLQTEAFF. The CDR3 nucleotides read TGCAGCGGACTTCAGACTGAAGCTTTCTTT. The chain couples TRBV29-1 to TRBJ1-1, with D unclear. The V gene lost 7 bases and the J gene lost 5 bases, with 8 bases spanning the gap. Germline values: CDR1 SQVTM, CDR2 ANQGSEA. CDR3 length equals 10 residues.